This entry lists 27 T cell receptor beta chains sequenced from one sample in a study of immune reconstitution after stem cell transplant in scleroderma. Via MiXCR, TCRdb re-called the RT-PCR reads, giving one row per CDR3 protein. The sample consists of just over 3,500 distinct CDR3 sequences, under 7.5% of them appearing once. Collection of the sample occurred before or after autologous hematopoietic stem cell transplantation (not recorded which). The receptors were gathered from a female donor with systemic sclerosis.

By sample fraction, this clonotype is medium-sized. The rearrangement joins TRBV5-1 to TRBJ1-2; 9 bases map to TRBD1. The V gene end was trimmed by 3 bases and the J gene end by 9 bases; junction bases not matched to a gene: 6. Germline values: CDR1 SGHRS, CDR2 YFSETQ. The CDR3 extends over 13 amino acids. In DNA form, the CDR3 reads TGCGCCAGCAGCTATGGACAGGGGATGCGCTACACCTTC. This encodes CASSYGQGMRYTF.

This clonotype is medium-sized in the sample. The rearrangement joins TRBV28 to TRBJ1-1; unclear D gene. Germline assignment: CDR1 MDHEN and CDR2 SYDVKM. The CDR3 is 15 amino acids. V shed 4 bases and J shed 4 bases, with 16 bases lying between them. CDR3: CASSSRTKPGTEAFF. The CDR3 nucleotides are TGTGCCAGCAGTTCCCGGACGAAGCCAGGCACTGAAGCTTTCTTT.

By share, this clonotype counts as medium-sized. V is TRBV7-2 and J is TRBJ2-1, with TRBD1 as a possible D gene (5 bases). CDR1 is SGHTA, CDR2 FQGNSA, per germline. Trimming left V 1 base short and J 8 bases short, with 12 bases between. The CDR3 runs to 14 residues. CDR3 in amino acids: CASSLVAGKDEQFF. The CDR3, as DNA: TGTGCCAGCAGCTTAGTGGCAGGGAAGGATGAGCAGTTCTTC.

Within the sample, this clonotype is medium-sized. J is TRBJ1-4 and V is TRBV20-1, with 12 bases matching TRBD1. Germline V gives CDR1 DFQATT, CDR2 SNEGSKA (reference sequence). Trimming removed 6 bases from V and 3 bases from J; junction bases left unmatched: 8. The CDR3 consists of 16 residues. The CDR3 nucleotides are TGCAGTGCAACCGGGACAGGGGGCTTGGCTAATGAAAAACTGTTTTTT. Its translation is CSATGTGGLANEKLFF.

By sample fraction, this clonotype is medium-sized. The V call is TRBV5-1, the J call TRBJ2-7; D is perhaps TRBD1 or TRBD2 (5 bases each). The germline V gene encodes CDR1 SGHRS and CDR2 YFSETQ. This CDR3 contains 14 residues. V was pared by 3 bases and J by 3 bases, with 13 bases between. The DNA of the CDR3 is TGCGCCAGCAGCTCCCGGGACGGAGGCTACGAGCAGTACTTC. Amino acids: CASSSRDGGYEQYF.

By sample fraction, this clonotype is medium-sized. CDR3 DNA sequence: TGCGCCAGCAGTGAGATGGCCCGGGGTACGCAGTATTTT. Encoded protein: CASSEMARGTQYF. This rearrangement joins TRBV10-2 to TRBJ2-3; TRBD2 is a possible D gene (5 bases). The CDR3 totals 13 residues. The germline CDR1 and CDR2 sequences are WSHSY and SAAADI. V lost 2 bases and J lost 8, with 11 bases in between.

The chain recombines TRBV20-1 with TRBJ2-3; TRBD2 agrees at 14 bases. Germline-derived CDR1 and CDR2 are DFQATT and SNEGSKA (reference sequence). This CDR3 has 13 amino acids. The V gene end was trimmed by 4 bases and the J gene end by 11 bases; junction bases not matched to a gene: 5. The CDR3 loop reads CSATTSGGGEQYF. CDR3 nucleotide sequence: TGCAGTGCTACGACTAGCGGGGGGGGGGAGCAGTATTTT.

This chain uses TRBV27 with TRBJ2-1, with 11 bases that match TRBD2. The trim removed 6 bases at V and 9 bases at J, leaving 7 bases unmatched. The germline V gene has CDR1 MNHEY and CDR2 SMNVEV (reference sequence). The CDR3 totals 14 residues. The CDR3 sequence is CASRIAGGNGEQFF. The CDR3 region has the DNA TGTGCCAGCAGAATAGCGGGGGGGAACGGTGAGCAGTTCTTC.

The CDR3 loop is CSARADRGFQETQYF. The CDR3 DNA reads as TGCAGTGCTAGAGCGGACAGGGGGTTCCAAGAGACCCAGTACTTC. The chain is built from TRBV20-1 and TRBJ2-5; 10 positions agree with TRBD1. This CDR3 comprises 15 residues. The germline V gene encodes CDR1 DFQATT and CDR2 SNEGSKA (reference sequence). V gave up 1 base and J gave up 1 base; unmatched junction bases: 3.

By share of the sample, this clonotype is medium-sized (0.01 to 0.1%). The gene calls are TRBV7-2 and TRBJ2-7; D perhaps matches TRBD1 (6 bases). The germline V gene has CDR1 SGHTA and CDR2 FQGNSA. Trimming shortened V by 6 bases and J by 0 bases, and 12 bases separated the two germline ends. There are 14 residues in the CDR3. The CDR3 nucleotides read TGTGCCAGCAGGGAAGGACAGATCTCCTACGAGCAGTACTTC. It yields the protein CASREGQISYEQYF.

This clonotype is medium-sized within its sample. V gene TRBV12-3 or TRBV12-4 combines with J gene TRBJ1-6; D remains ambiguous. V was trimmed by 5 bases and J by 8 bases, leaving 10 bases between them. The CDR3 runs 13 residues. The CDR3 nucleotides are TGTGCCAGCAGTCCCCAAGTTGATTCACCCCTCCACTTT. This sequence encodes CASSPQVDSPLHF.

This sequence joins TRBV20-1 and TRBJ2-2; 7 bases line up with TRBD1. Germline values: CDR1 DFQATT, CDR2 SNEGSKA (reference sequence). The CDR3 covers 15 residues. V dropped 2 bases and J dropped 4; count of bases not matched to a gene: 7. The CDR3 coding sequence is TGCAGTGCTAGAATTCCGACAGGGAGCACCGGGGAGCTGTTTTTT. Its protein product is CSARIPTGSTGELFF.

The V gene is TRBV2, the J gene TRBJ1-5, with D maybe TRBD1 (5 bases). This CDR3 comprises 15 residues. Germline values: CDR1 SNHLY, CDR2 FYNNEI. V gave up 7 bases and J gave up 1 base, with 14 bases separating them. CDR3 bases: TGTGCCAGCACGGAGCAGGGTTCGAGCAATCAGCCCCAGCATTTT. Translated, it gives CASTEQGSSNQPQHF.

This clonotype came up a few times. This rearrangement joins TRBV27 to TRBJ2-5, with 9 bases fitting TRBD1. The CDR3 consists of 14 residues. From germline, CDR1 is MNHEY and CDR2 SMNVEV (reference sequence). V lost 6 bases, J lost 2 bases, and 4 bases stayed unmatched. DNA for the CDR3: TGTGCCAGCAGCGGGGACAGGGTGCAAGAGACCCAGTACTTC. This translates into CASSGDRVQETQYF.

The chain combines TRBV27 with TRBJ2-3, with a possible D match to TRBD1 (5 bases). The length of the CDR3 is 17 residues. Trimming took 5 bases from V and 1 from J, leaving 19 bases between them. Germline lookup yields CDR1 MNHEY and CDR2 SMNVEV (reference sequence). This CDR3 reads CASSLKSDSLGTDTQYF. Here the CDR3 DNA reads TGTGCCAGCAGTCTAAAAAGCGACAGTTTGGGCACAGATACGCAGTATTTT.

This clonotype is labeled medium-sized. V is TRBV29-1 and J is TRBJ2-3, with D tentatively TRBD1 or TRBD2 (5 bases each). CDR3 length: 13 residues. The germline CDR1 and CDR2 sequences are SQVTM and ANQGSEA. The V end was cut by 6 bases, the J end by 2 bases, with 12 bases between. CDR3 region: CSVTGTLTDTQYF. CDR3 DNA sequence: TGCAGCGTGACCGGGACCCTCACAGATACGCAGTATTTT.

By proportion, this clonotype is medium-sized (0.01 to 0.1%). The J gene is TRBJ1-2, the V gene TRBV7-6; 11 bases align to TRBD1. Germline V gives CDR1 SGHVS, CDR2 FNYEAQ. The ends lost 3 bases at V and 1 base at J; junction bases unmatched: 7. CDR3 length equals 17 residues. CDR3 region: CASSFRGQGAINYGYTF. The CDR3 DNA is TGTGCCAGCAGCTTCCGAGGACAGGGGGCAATTAACTATGGCTACACCTTC.

This clonotype is classed as medium-sized (0.01 to 0.1%). The chain recombines TRBV5-1 with TRBJ2-1; 9 bases map to TRBD2. CDR1 and CDR2 (germline): SGHRS, YFSETQ. The CDR3 runs 14 residues. V dropped 2 bases and J dropped 7; count of bases not matched to a gene: 4. The CDR3 sequence: CASSFAGGPNEQFF. As DNA, the CDR3 is TGCGCCAGCAGCTTTGCGGGGGGGCCAAATGAGCAGTTCTTC.

V and J are TRBV5-6 and TRBJ2-7; D remains unclear. Germline-derived CDR1 and CDR2 are SGHDT and YYEEEE. The CDR3 runs 14 residues. Trimming shortened V by 4 bases and J by 4 bases, and 15 bases separated the two germline ends. The CDR3 nucleotides read TGTGCCAGCAGCCGTAGTGCAGCCGGATACGAGCAGTACTTC. Protein sequence: CASSRSAAGYEQYF.

By frequency in the sample, this clonotype is medium-sized (0.01 to 0.1%). This chain joins TRBV28 and TRBJ1-6; the D gene is possibly TRBD1 (6 bases). The CDR3 runs to 15 residues. The V gene's germline CDR1 is MDHEN and CDR2 SYDVKM. The V and J ends lost 3 bases and 5 bases respectively, with 11 bases between them. CDR3 residues: CASSFVGANNSPLHF. Here the CDR3 DNA reads TGTGCCAGCAGTTTTGTGGGGGCTAATAATTCACCCCTCCACTTT.

The V and J genes are TRBV7-2 and TRBJ2-5; 8 nucleotides align to TRBD1. With V trimmed by 5 bases and J by 5 bases, 4 bases remained unmatched. CDR1 and CDR2 from the germline V gene are SGHTA and FQGNSA. This CDR3 is built from 13 residues. The CDR3 DNA follows: TGTGCCAGCAGCGGCAACAGGGGGGAGACCCAGTACTTC. This translates into CASSGNRGETQYF.

By frequency in the sample, this clonotype is medium-sized. The chain joins TRBV20-1 to TRBJ2-1, with TRBD2 matching 7 bases. Germline loops: CDR1 DFQATT, CDR2 SNEGSKA (reference sequence). The CDR3 has 15 amino acids. V gave up 5 bases and J gave up 6 bases; unmatched junction bases: 13. The CDR3 region has the DNA TGCAGTGCTCTGGGGCGCGGACTAGGAGTCAATGAGCAGTTCTTC. Amino acids: CSALGRGLGVNEQFF.

This clonotype is medium-sized in the sample. The rearrangement links TRBV27 to TRBJ2-1; D gene unclear. CDR1 and CDR2 from the germline V gene are MNHEY and SMNVEV (reference sequence). V dropped 7 bases and J dropped 9 bases, with 10 bases sitting between them. CDR3 length equals 11 residues. CDR3 bases: TGTGCCAGCATCACTCAGAGTGAGCAGTTCTTC. This encodes CASITQSEQFF.

This clonotype is medium-sized (0.01 to 0.1%) within its sample. V usage is TRBV4-3 and J usage is TRBJ2-7, with TRBD1 identical over 8 bases. The germline CDR1 and CDR2 sequences are LGHNA and YSLEER. The CDR3 sequence is 16 residues long. Trimming cost V 3 bases and J 1 base; bases outside gene matches: 8. The CDR3 region is CASSHSGTGESYEQYF. CDR3 DNA: TGCGCCAGCAGCCACTCCGGGACAGGCGAGTCCTACGAGCAGTACTTC.

This clonotype is labeled as medium-sized (0.01 to 0.1%). V usage is TRBV28 and J usage is TRBJ2-5, with D perhaps TRBD2 (5 bases). The germline CDR1 and CDR2 sequences are MDHEN and SYDVKM. The CDR3 is made up of 15 amino acids. V was cut by 4 bases and J by 4 bases, with 16 bases left in between. CDR3 DNA sequence: TGTGCCAGCAGTTCCCGGCGGGTTGCGCGAGAGACCCAGTACTTC. It codes for CASSSRRVARETQYF. The full variable domain, rest sourced from reference TRBV28 and TRBJ2-5, is DVKVTQSSRYLVKRTGEKVFLECVQDMDHENMFWYRQDPGLGLRLIYFSYDVKMKEKGDIPEGYSVSREKKERFSLILESASTNQTSMYLCASSSRRVARETQYFGPGTRLLVL.

This clonotype rates as medium-sized. The rearrangement links TRBV29-1 to TRBJ1-4; D gene ambiguous. The CDR3 sequence is 12 residues long. V lost 7 bases and J 8 bases, leaving 14 bases between the germline ends. Germline V gene sequence: CDR1 SQVTM, CDR2 ANQGSEA. DNA of the CDR3: TGCAGCGCCAATATACCGGGGGAAAAACTGTTTTTT. It encodes CSANIPGEKLFF.

By sample fraction, this clonotype is medium-sized (0.01 to 0.1%). The chain uses TRBV7-2 and TRBJ2-1, with 10 nucleotides matching TRBD1. J gave up 6 bases and V 2 bases, and 13 bases lay outside the gene matches. Germline CDR1 SGHTA, CDR2 FQGNSA. CDR3 length equals 18 residues. As DNA, the CDR3 is TGTGCCAGCAGCTTATTTGACAGGGGGCGAAGCATGGTCAATGAGCAGTTCTTC. Amino acids: CASSLFDRGRSMVNEQFF. Complete variable domain (other parts from reference TRBV7-2 and TRBJ2-1): GAGVSQSPSNKVTEKGKDVELRCDPISGHTALYWYRQSLGQGLEFLIYFQGNSAPDKSGLPSDRFSAERTGGSVSTLTIQRTQQEDSAVYLCASSLFDRGRSMVNEQFFGPGTRLTVL.